This passage covers 21 T cell receptor beta chains from one sample sequenced in a study of T cells after yellow fever vaccination. In TCRdb, the 5' RACE reads were re-called with MiXCR into one record per CDR3 protein. The table records around 310,000 distinct CDR3 sequences, around 3.9% of them present only once. The material sequenced was PBMCs, taken 5 days after the yellow fever booster vaccination. These receptors originate from a man aged 18 to 35 who received the YFV17D yellow fever vaccine.

This clonotype has more than one count but fewer than ten. This rearrangement joins TRBV5-1 to TRBJ1-5; the D gene is possibly TRBD1 (6 bases). V was cut by 4 bases and J by 3 bases, with 14 bases left in between. The CDR3 has 15 amino acids. The germline V gene encodes CDR1 SGHRS and CDR2 YFSETQ. DNA of the CDR3: TGCGCCAGCAGCCCTGGACAGATGATCAATCAGCCCCAGCATTTT. It specifies CASSPGQMINQPQHF.

This clonotype was observed at least ten times. The chain combines TRBV12-3 or TRBV12-4 with TRBJ2-1; D might be TRBD1 (6 bases). The CDR3 spans 14 residues. V lost 7 bases and J lost 5, with 15 bases in between. CDR3 in amino acids: CASTLQGFNNEQFF. The CDR3 DNA reads as TGTGCCAGCACCCTACAGGGATTCAACAATGAGCAGTTCTTC.

The genes are TRBV19 and TRBJ1-5; a weak D match, TRBD1 (6 bases). This CDR3 is 18 amino acids long. Germline loops: CDR1 LNHDA, CDR2 SQIVND (reference sequence). Trimming took off 3 bases at V and 0 bases at J, with 18 bases between the two ends. Here the CDR3 reads CASSIRNFRGNSNQPQHF. As DNA, the CDR3 is TGTGCCAGTAGTATCCGAAATTTCAGGGGAAATAGCAATCAGCCCCAGCATTTT.

This clonotype has more than one count but fewer than ten. CDR3 DNA sequence: TGTGCCAGCAGCCGTCTCGGGCGGGGGGAAGATACGCAGTATTTT. It codes for CASSRLGRGEDTQYF. This chain links TRBV7-9 with TRBJ2-3; 8 bases are shared with TRBD2. The CDR3 is made up of 15 amino acids. From germline, CDR1 is SEHNR and CDR2 FQNEAQ (reference sequence). Trimming cost V 5 bases and J 5 bases; bases outside gene matches: 9.

Many counts were recorded for this clonotype. CDR3 sequence reads: CASSDQGYGELFF. The CDR3 DNA reads as TGTGCCAGCAGCGATCAGGGGTACGGGGAGCTGTTTTTT. The rearrangement uses TRBV7-3 and TRBJ2-2, with TRBD1 as a possible D gene (6 bases). Trimming left V 5 bases short and J 7 bases short, with 11 bases between. Germline-derived CDR1 and CDR2 are SGHTA and FQGTGA. CDR3 length: 13 amino acids.

A few counts support this clonotype. The chain links TRBV5-6 to TRBJ1-1; maybe TRBD1 (5 bases). Germline CDR1 reads SGHDT; CDR2 reads YYEEEE. CDR3 length: 15 residues. V was cut by 0 bases and J by 6 bases, with 15 bases left in between. The CDR3 DNA reads as TGTGCCAGCAGCTTGGTACTCCTCGGGGGTTCTGAAGCTTTCTTT. This sequence encodes CASSLVLLGGSEAFF.

This chain connects TRBV12-3 or TRBV12-4 to TRBJ2-3; 9 bases fit TRBD2. The CDR3 contains 14 residues. V was pared by 8 bases and J by 4 bases, with 7 bases of the junction left unmatched. The DNA for the CDR3 is TGTGCCAGCTGGAGGCGGGGGGGATCAGATACGCAGTATTTT. It yields the protein CASWRRGGSDTQYF.

This clonotype appeared a few times. The DNA for the CDR3 is TGTGCCAGCAGCTTGTGGGGCGGGGAGCTGTTTTTT. This gives the protein CASSLWGGELFF. V is TRBV5-4 and J is TRBJ2-2; D is unresolved. The germline V gene encodes CDR1 SGHNT and CDR2 YYREEE (reference sequence). V was clipped by 1 base and J by 7 bases, with 5 bases between them. The CDR3 has 12 residues.

This clonotype was counted between two and nine times. This rearrangement joins TRBV25-1 to TRBJ1-1, with unresolved D. The germline gives CDR1 MGHDK, CDR2 SYGVNS. This CDR3 is 13 amino acids long. V gave up 6 bases and J gave up 1 base, with 9 bases separating them. CDR3 nucleotides: TGTGCCAGCAGCGCTATAGCGAACACTGAAGCTTTCTTT. This codes for CASSAIANTEAFF. Filled out from reference TRBV25-1 and TRBJ1-1, the complete variable domain reads EADIYQTPRYLVIGTGKKITLECSQTMGHDKMYWYQQDPGMELHLIHYSYGVNSTEKGDLSSESTVSRIRTEHFPLTLESARPSHTSQYLCASSAIANTEAFFGQGTRLTVV.

There are many counts of this clonotype. This chain connects TRBV6-5 to TRBJ2-5, with D perhaps matching TRBD2 (6 bases). This CDR3 has 16 amino acids. The ends were cut back, 4 bases at V and 2 bases at J, with 17 bases in the middle. Germline-derived CDR1 and CDR2 are MNHEY and SVGAGI. The CDR3 is CASSWIWGDLQETQYF. Written as DNA, the CDR3 is TGTGCCAGCAGTTGGATCTGGGGGGACTTACAAGAGACCCAGTACTTC.

The gene calls are TRBV7-8 and TRBJ1-6; D is unresolved. The germline V gene has CDR1 SGHVS and CDR2 FQNEAQ. The CDR3 is 17 residues long. V gave up 1 base and J gave up 0 bases, with 10 bases separating them. Written as DNA, the CDR3 is TGTGCCAGCAGCTTAGGCGAAGGGCACTCCTATAATTCACCCCTCCACTTT. It codes for CASSLGEGHSYNSPLHF.

This clonotype was seen only a few times. The chain carries TRBV29-1 and TRBJ2-3; no definite D call. Trimming took 4 bases from V and 2 from J, leaving 4 bases between them. The CDR3 covers 11 residues. CDR1 and CDR2 (germline): SQVTM, ANQGSEA. The CDR3 here is CSVVLTDTQYF. DNA of the CDR3: TGCAGCGTTGTCCTCACAGATACGCAGTATTTT.

This clonotype has at least ten counts. This sequence joins TRBV7-3 and TRBJ1-1, with TRBD1 as a possible D gene (6 bases). The V and J ends lost 2 bases and 5 bases respectively, with 9 bases between them. The length of the CDR3 is 13 residues. The germline V gene has CDR1 SGHTA and CDR2 FQGTGA. The CDR3: CASSLLQGTEAFF. In nucleotides, the CDR3 is TGTGCCAGCAGCTTATTACAGGGAACTGAAGCTTTCTTT.

This clonotype came up a few times. The chain employs TRBV7-9 and TRBJ1-1, with no clear D. In germline, CDR1 is SEHNR, CDR2 FQNEAQ (reference sequence). The CDR3 is 14 residues long. The V gene lost 1 base and the J gene lost 3 bases, with 9 bases spanning the gap. CDR3 coding DNA: TGTGCCAGCAGCTTAGGATCAGGCTACACTGAAGCTTTCTTT. Residues: CASSLGSGYTEAFF.

This clonotype was seen only a few times. The chain uses TRBV19 and TRBJ1-1; D is perhaps TRBD1 (5 bases). CDR1 is LNHDA and CDR2 is SQIVND in the germline V gene (reference sequence). The V gene lost 3 bases and the J gene lost 6 bases, with 14 bases spanning the gap. This CDR3 comprises 14 residues. CDR3 in DNA: TGTGCCAGTAGTATGCAGGGTGGTTGGCCTGAAGCTTTCTTT. Encoded protein: CASSMQGGWPEAFF.

This clonotype came up many times. The J gene is TRBJ2-1, the V gene TRBV7-3, with D possibly called TRBD1 or TRBD2 (5 bases each). The CDR3 spans 14 residues. The germline CDR1 and CDR2 sequences are SGHTA and FQGTGA. Trimming took 5 bases from V and 7 from J, leaving 15 bases between them. For the CDR3, the DNA is TGTGCCAGCAGCCCTACCGGGACGCAGAATGAGCAGTTCTTC. This encodes CASSPTGTQNEQFF.

The chain has TRBV7-2 and TRBJ2-7, with 7 bases fitting TRBD1. The ends lost 6 bases at V and 3 bases at J; junction bases unmatched: 11. The CDR3 has 15 amino acids. In germline, CDR1 is SGHTA, CDR2 FQGNSA. The CDR3 spells CASSSRDRTFYEQYF. The CDR3 DNA reads TGTGCCAGCAGTTCAAGGGACAGAACCTTCTACGAGCAGTACTTC.

For this clonotype: Mismatch with germline at one junction end may stem from a read error. The chain has TRBV19 and TRBJ2-7; 7 bases match TRBD2. Germline CDR1 and CDR2: LNHDA and SQIVND (reference sequence). This CDR3 spans 15 amino acids. DNA of the CDR3: TGTGCCGGTAGAGACCCAGCGGGGCTCTCCTACGAGCAGTACTTC. Translated: CAGRDPAGLSYEQYF.

This clonotype was recorded a few times. The V and J genes are TRBV19 and TRBJ1-1; 8 bases map to TRBD1. From germline, CDR1 is LNHDA and CDR2 SQIVND (reference sequence). This CDR3 comprises 15 residues. Trimming cost V 7 bases and J 1 base; bases outside gene matches: 8. CDR3: CASTSSGTGNTEAFF. For the CDR3, the DNA is TGTGCCAGTACATCCTCAGGGACAGGGAACACTGAAGCTTTCTTT. The whole variable domain, remainder taken from reference TRBV19 and TRBJ1-1, is DGGITQSPKYLFRKEGQNVTLSCEQNLNHDAMYWYRQDPGQGLRLIYYSQIVNDFQKGDIAEGYSVSREKKESFPLTVTSAQKNPTAFYLCASTSSGTGNTEAFFGQGTRLTVV.

This clonotype was seen more than once but under ten times. This sequence joins TRBV12-3 or TRBV12-4 and TRBJ2-3; 7 bases match TRBD2. This CDR3 has 14 residues. Losses at the gene ends were 7 bases for V and 2 bases for J; bases not matched to a gene: 6. CDR3 amino acids: CASKGRGFTDTQYF. The CDR3 DNA is TGTGCCAGCAAAGGGCGGGGGTTCACAGATACGCAGTATTTT.

The rearrangement links TRBV10-3 to TRBJ2-7; D could derive from TRBD1 or TRBD2 (5 bases each). The CDR3 has 16 residues. V was cut by 4 bases and J by 2 bases, with 18 bases left in between. Per the germline V gene, CDR1 is ENHRY and CDR2 is SYGVKD. The CDR3 DNA reads TGTGCCATCAGTGGCAACCTGGGGCAGGAGGCCTACGAGCAGTACTTC. The encoded protein is CAISGNLGQEAYEQYF.